One and the same sample provided the 30 T cell receptor beta chains below, sequenced in a study of OX40 agonist ivuxolimab in advanced cancers. The protocol was immunoSEQ multiplex PCR, while the TCRdb copy is restricted to in-frame clones and leaves out a portion. This sample has approximately 82,000 clones, with about 83% found just once. Source: CD4+ or CD8+ T cells sorted from blood, taken in a trial of the OX40 agonist ivuxolimab. These receptors all come from an adult with an advanced solid tumor such as melanoma, head and neck, liver or kidney cancer.

The J gene is TRBJ1-5, the V gene TRBV27, with unresolved D. The CDR3 extends over 14 amino acids. V shed 5 bases and J shed 6 bases, with 14 bases lying between them. Germline V gene data show CDR1 as MNHEY and CDR2 as SMNVEV (reference sequence). The CDR3 region is CASSPGRTSQPQHF. In DNA, the CDR3 is TGTGCCAGCAGTCCCGGCAGGACGAGTCAGCCCCAGCATTTT.

V and J are TRBV19 and TRBJ2-5; D possibly matches TRBD1 or TRBD2 (5 bases each). Trimming pared 6 bases from V and 2 bases from J, leaving 10 bases between. The germline gives CDR1 LNHDA, CDR2 SQIVND (reference sequence). This CDR3 contains 13 residues. The CDR3 loop is CASSPGRQETQYF. DNA for the CDR3: TGTGCCAGTAGCCCGGGACGGCAAGAGACCCAGTACTTC.

V is TRBV30 and J is TRBJ1-2; D possibly corresponds to TRBD1 (6 bases). The CDR3 is made up of 13 amino acids. The germline gives CDR1 GTSNPN, CDR2 SVGIG (reference sequence). Trimming removed 8 bases at V and 8 bases at J, with 21 bases between. The CDR3 sequence is CARSLGGPSGYTF. The CDR3 nucleotides read TGTGCCCGCTCTTTAGGGGGGCCTTCCGGCTACACCTTC.

CDR3 sequence reads: CASSSGTGRNEQYF. The CDR3 coding sequence is TGTGCCAGCAGTTCAGGGACAGGGAGGAACGAGCAGTACTTC. The genes are TRBV27 and TRBJ2-7; TRBD1 matches 9 bases. The germline V gene encodes CDR1 MNHEY and CDR2 SMNVEV (reference sequence). The V segment lost 4 bases and the J segment 5 bases; nucleotides outside the gene matches: 6. The CDR3 is made up of 14 amino acids.

The chain is built from TRBV30 and TRBJ1-1; D is undetermined. This CDR3 spans 13 amino acids. Germline CDR1 GTSNPN, CDR2 SVGIG (reference sequence). The ends were cut back, 4 bases at V and 0 bases at J, with 9 bases in the middle. The CDR3 is CAWTLSMNTEAFF. Here the CDR3 DNA reads TGTGCCTGGACGCTATCCATGAACACTGAAGCTTTCTTT.

This clone appeared once. The rearrangement links TRBV19 to TRBJ1-1; perhaps TRBD1 as D (6 bases). This CDR3 is built from 15 residues. V lost 3 bases to trimming and J lost 1 base, with 12 bases between them. Germline lookup yields CDR1 LNHDA and CDR2 SQIVND (reference sequence). CDR3 in DNA: TGTGCCAGTAGTATGGGGGGCGAGTGGAACACTGAAGCTTTCTTT. This sequence encodes CASSMGGEWNTEAFF.

The chain combines TRBV18 with TRBJ2-7, with 12 nucleotides matching TRBD2. The CDR3 sequence is 16 residues long. Germline V gene data show CDR1 as KGHSH and CDR2 as LQKENI. The V gene end was trimmed by 4 bases and the J gene end by 0 bases; junction bases not matched to a gene: 4. The CDR3 protein is CASSRGLAGSSYEQYF. The CDR3 DNA sequence: TGTGCCAGCTCACGCGGACTAGCGGGATCCTCCTACGAGCAGTACTTC.

The chain employs TRBV6-5 and TRBJ1-3; D is undetermined. This CDR3 region has 15 residues. The ends were cut back, 3 bases at V and 2 bases at J, with 11 bases in the middle. The germline V gene encodes CDR1 MNHEY and CDR2 SVGAGI. For the CDR3, the DNA is TGTGCCAGCAGTTATATGAACGGGGCTGGAAACACCATATATTTT. The encoded protein is CASSYMNGAGNTIYF.

V gene TRBV9 combines with J gene TRBJ2-3; 11 nucleotides agree with TRBD1. The V segment lost 0 bases and the J segment 4 bases; nucleotides outside the gene matches: 4. The germline gives CDR1 SGDLS, CDR2 YYNGEE. The CDR3 is 16 amino acids. CDR3 in amino acids: CASSVAGQGAADTQYF. CDR3 coding DNA: TGTGCCAGCAGCGTAGCCGGACAGGGGGCTGCAGATACGCAGTATTTT.

The chain is built from TRBV5-1 and TRBJ2-7, with D unresolved. V lost 2 bases and J lost 0, with 15 bases in between. Germline assignment: CDR1 SGHRS and CDR2 YFSETQ. This CDR3 spans 16 amino acids. The CDR3 bases are TGCGCCAGCAGCTTAGGGCACGGTTTCAGCTCCTACGAGCAGTACTTC. It translates to CASSLGHGFSSYEQYF.

V and J are TRBV5-6 and TRBJ2-1, with unresolved D. Per the germline V gene, CDR1 is SGHDT and CDR2 is YYEEEE. The V gene lost 2 bases and the J gene lost 10 bases, with 10 bases spanning the gap. The CDR3 consists of 12 residues. The CDR3 bases are TGTGCCAGCAGCTTACCAACCGGGGAGCAGTTCTTC. It encodes CASSLPTGEQFF.

V and J are TRBV7-2 and TRBJ2-2; 14 bases are shared with TRBD2. V dropped 1 base and J dropped 7; count of bases not matched to a gene: 5. The CDR3 extends over 17 amino acids. The germline CDR1 and CDR2 sequences are SGHTA and FQGNSA. CDR3 DNA: TGTGCCAGCAGCTTAGGACTAGCGGGGGGGCCGTACGGGGAGCTGTTTTTT. The encoded protein is CASSLGLAGGPYGELFF.

This clone was detected only a few times. This chain links TRBV11-2 with TRBJ2-1; the match to TRBD1 covers 9 bases. Trimming cost V 0 bases and J 8 bases; bases outside gene matches: 5. CDR3 length: 15 amino acids. Germline V CDR1 and CDR2: SGHAT, FQNNGV. The DNA of the CDR3 is TGTGCCAGCAGCTTAGAGGGACAGGGAATCTATGAGCAGTTCTTC. Translated, it gives CASSLEGQGIYEQFF.

The chain has TRBV6-5 and TRBJ2-7; D remains ambiguous. Germline-derived CDR1 and CDR2 are MNHEY and SVGAGI. The CDR3 covers 14 residues. V lost 0 bases to trimming and J lost 4 bases, with 10 bases between them. For the CDR3, the DNA is TGTGCCAGCAGTTACTCGGCCGACATTTACGAGCAGTACTTC. Its protein is CASSYSADIYEQYF.

This sequence joins TRBV6-1 and TRBJ1-2, with TRBD1 identical over 7 bases. Germline V CDR1 and CDR2: MNHNS, SASEGT. Trimming at V came to 8 bases and at J to 6 bases, leaving 12 bases not matched to a gene. CDR3 size: 14 residues. In DNA form, the CDR3 reads TGTGCCAGCCTGATACAAGAGGGGGCACATGGCTACACCTTC. Protein: CASLIQEGAHGYTF.

The genes are TRBV7-2 and TRBJ2-1; D gene ambiguous. The CDR3 consists of 16 residues. Germline V gene lookup returns CDR1 SGHTA and CDR2 FQGNSA. V was trimmed by 1 base and J by 2 bases, leaving 12 bases between them. In DNA, the CDR3 is TGTGCCAGCAGCTTAGGCGGATACTATACCTACAATGAGCAGTTCTTC. Translated: CASSLGGYYTYNEQFF.

The chain employs TRBV4-3 and TRBJ2-5; TRBD2 matches 8 bases. Germline V lookup: CDR1 LGHNA, CDR2 YSLEER. The CDR3 totals 17 residues. With 0 bases clipped from V and 4 bases from J, the junction kept 10 bases outside the gene matches. The DNA for the CDR3 is TGCGCCAGCAGCCAAGATCCCGGGCGGGGGGCTGGAGAGACCCAGTACTTC. Amino acid sequence: CASSQDPGRGAGETQYF.

The chain carries TRBV6-5 and TRBJ2-7; D ambiguous. This CDR3 spans 14 amino acids. Germline V CDR1 and CDR2: MNHEY, SVGAGI. V shed 5 bases and J shed 6 bases, with 17 bases lying between them. The CDR3 sequence is CASSLSWSSGEQYF. CDR3 DNA: TGTGCCAGCAGTCTATCATGGTCCTCGGGCGAGCAGTACTTC.

The V call is TRBV10-2, the J call TRBJ1-4; no definite D call. Germline V lookup: CDR1 WSHSY, CDR2 SAAADI. V was clipped by 3 bases and J by 0 bases, with 14 bases between them. The CDR3 runs to 17 residues. DNA for the CDR3: TGCGCCAGCAGTGACCTTCGAGGGCGGGCAACTAATGAAAAACTGTTTTTT. Translation: CASSDLRGRATNEKLFF.

V is TRBV7-2 and J is TRBJ2-5; D may be TRBD1 (6 bases). CDR1 and CDR2 (germline): SGHTA, FQGNSA. Between the trimmed V and J ends, which lost 5 bases and 7 bases, there was a span of 14 bases. The CDR3 runs to 13 residues. As DNA, the CDR3 is TGTGCCAGCAGCATGAGACAGGAAGGGACCCAGTACTTC. As protein: CASSMRQEGTQYF.

This chain joins TRBV11-3 and TRBJ2-1, with TRBD1 identical over 8 bases. CDR1 and CDR2 (germline): SGHNT, YENEEA. Trimming at V came to 3 bases and at J to 4 bases, leaving 8 bases not matched to a gene. This CDR3 region has 16 residues. Here the CDR3 reads CASSFRQGSGYNEQFF. CDR3 nucleotide sequence: TGTGCCAGCAGCTTTCGACAGGGGAGCGGGTACAATGAGCAGTTCTTC.

V and J are TRBV6-5 and TRBJ2-3, with TRBD2 matching 10 bases. CDR1 and CDR2 from the germline V gene are MNHEY and SVGAGI. This CDR3 has 16 residues. With V trimmed by 2 bases and J by 6 bases, 8 bases remained unmatched. CDR3 coding DNA: TGTGCCAGCAGTTACCGAACTAGCGGGGCGCCGGATACGCAGTATTTT. Translation: CASSYRTSGAPDTQYF.

This chain uses TRBV28 with TRBJ1-1, with D tentatively TRBD1 (5 bases). CDR1 and CDR2 (germline): MDHEN, SYDVKM. V was cut by 4 bases and J by 5 bases, with 11 bases left in between. The CDR3 spans 13 residues. The CDR3 spells CASSSPGETEAFF. The DNA of the CDR3 is TGTGCCAGCAGTTCCCCGGGGGAAACTGAAGCTTTCTTT.

The V call is TRBV7-9, the J call TRBJ1-2, with D possibly matching TRBD1 (5 bases). The V gene's germline CDR1 is SEHNR and CDR2 FQNEAQ (reference sequence). There are 12 residues in the CDR3. V lost 5 bases and J lost 12, with 16 bases in between. The CDR3 DNA reads TGTGCCAGCAGCCCGGGCGACAGACGAAACACCTTC. Protein product: CASSPGDRRNTF. Full variable domain (remainder filled in from reference TRBV7-9 and TRBJ1-2): DTGVSQNPRHKITKRGQNVTFRCDPISEHNRLYWYRQTLGQGPEFLTYFQNEAQLEKSRLLSDRFSAERPKGSFSTLEIQRTEQGDSAMYLCASSPGDRRNTFGSGTRLTVV.

A single count supports this clone. The chain links TRBV6-1 to TRBJ1-1; D is possibly TRBD1 (5 bases). The CDR3 is 14 residues long. V was clipped by 6 bases and J by 3 bases, with 14 bases between them. CDR1 is MNHNS, CDR2 SASEGT, per germline. This chain's CDR3 is CASRLVTGYTEAFF. CDR3 coding DNA: TGTGCCAGCAGGCTGGTTACAGGTTACACTGAAGCTTTCTTT.

This clone qualifies as medium-sized. V is TRBV7-8 and J is TRBJ2-7, with TRBD2 matching 15 bases. CDR3 length: 17 amino acids. Germline CDR1 SGHVS, CDR2 FQNEAQ. Trimming removed 4 bases from V and 4 bases from J; junction bases left unmatched: 8. The CDR3 bases are TGTGCCAGCAGCTGGGGACTAGCGGGGGGATTAGGGTACGAGCAGTACTTC. It translates to CASSWGLAGGLGYEQYF.

This clone was counted a few times. The J gene is TRBJ1-1, the V gene TRBV4-1; no reliable D call. CDR1 is MGHRA, CDR2 YSYEKL, per germline. CDR3 length: 14 amino acids. V shed 4 bases and J shed 4 bases, with 13 bases lying between them. The CDR3 is CASSPADTRTEAFF. DNA for the CDR3: TGCGCCAGCAGCCCGGCCGACACCCGCACTGAAGCTTTCTTT.

The V and J genes are TRBV19 and TRBJ1-5; D is undetermined. This CDR3 has 14 residues. The germline V gene encodes CDR1 LNHDA and CDR2 SQIVND (reference sequence). V was clipped by 5 bases and J by 0 bases, with 8 bases between them. Written as DNA, the CDR3 is TGTGCCAGTAGTCCACAGAGTAGCAATCAGCCCCAGCATTTT. It encodes CASSPQSSNQPQHF.

V gene TRBV11-2 combines with J gene TRBJ1-1; D is possibly TRBD1 (6 bases). V was pared by 5 bases and J by 3 bases, with 19 bases between. Per germline, CDR1 SGHAT and CDR2 FQNNGV. The CDR3 consists of 16 residues. The CDR3: CASSPRLGGRYTEAFF. The CDR3 coding sequence is TGTGCCAGCAGCCCCAGGTTAGGGGGGAGGTACACTGAAGCTTTCTTT.

J is TRBJ2-7 and V is TRBV6-5, with 8 positions matching TRBD1. The V gene's germline CDR1 is MNHEY and CDR2 SVGAGI. V trimming: 6 bases; J trimming: 3 bases; junction bases outside the gene matches: 7. This CDR3 contains 14 residues. The CDR3: CASSRGQGSYEQYF. The CDR3 DNA follows: TGTGCCAGCAGCCGTGGACAGGGTAGCTACGAGCAGTACTTC.